This record covers a single T cell receptor beta chain. This clone was seen only once. It has no known antigen specificity. Base quality data are lacking; no much larger clone is found one base away. The junction shows trimming of 5 bases on V and 9 bases on J, plus 19 bases between the germline ends. The CDR3 covers 14 residues, taking in both the cysteine and the phenylalanine. Of the read, only the CDR3 DNA is kept; its 42 bases are in frame from base 1. The CDR1 and CDR2 encoded by the germline V gene (reference sequence) are SEHNR and FQNEAQ. This specimen comes from a study of blood T cell repertoires in COVID-19 (TCRdb year 2020). Looking at the study overall: Collaborator samples came from the United States, Italy and Spain and covered acute and convalescent phases of COVID-19. The prospective study material was composed of cDNA or gDNA derived from T cells, B-cell-depleted T cells, or PBMCs. Subjects who had been exposed to COVID-19, were actively infected with it, or had recovered from it provided the deeply sampled blood TCRbeta repertoires that made up the dataset. The repertoires were released in a freely available public database intended as a resource for research on the immune response to SARS-CoV-2. Samples came from the ongoing ImmuneRACE study (first 160 participants) plus 1,254 subjects from 6 global collaborators. Sample metadata almost always included a de-identified subject ID, COVID-19 status, age in years and sex. Where HLA class I and class II types were available, the types were taken from metadata supplied by the sample provider, not from assay-based typing. General findings and caveats noted by the study authors: How much clinical and demographic metadata was included differed by source and by participant, and the metadata was provided uncurated.

Whole blood was collected in K2EDTA tubes by collaborating institutions according to the institutions' own protocols. For TCRbeta analysis, collaborators shipped samples as frozen whole blood, isolated PBMCs, or DNA extracted from either of those sample types. The immunoSEQ Assay, a bias-controlled multiplex PCR, was used to amplify TCRbeta CDR3 regions from genomic DNA. The authors' analysis ran thus. The number of nucleated cells in each sample was estimated by amplification of reference gene primers within the assay. To quantify the absolute abundance of each unique TCRbeta CDR3 rearrangement, sequence reads were collapsed and filtered. Productive Simpson clonality was computed per sample as the square root of Simpson's diversity index over productive rearrangements. The source is immuneACCESS, and TCRdb retained only in-frame sequences with V and J called. Part of the clones is not carried over; for the studies checked, unresolved V genes explain less than half of this, and the remainder is unexplained. D and trimming come from the DNA, and the V and J calls and clone size come from that table. The table for this sample lists about 25,000 clones; around 86% of them were counted only once. Of the sample, roughly 8% falls within the top ten clones.

The origin of this receptor is a middle-aged man with active COVID-19. Recombination linked TRBV7-9 to TRBJ1-2, with no confident D gene call. The sample taken for sequencing was peripheral blood. This receptor has the CDR3 CASSPGESPDSYTF. The nucleotide sequence reads as follows: TGTGCCAGCAGCCCCGGGGAGAGTCCTGATAGCTACACCTTC.